This T cell receptor (beta chain) stems from a study of T-cell memory formation after mild COVID-19. About the study: TCR clusters showed largely donor specificity.

Germline V gene sequence: CDR1 MNHNY, CDR2 SVGAGI (reference sequence). Trimming pared 7 bases from V and 1 base from J, leaving 16 bases between. The CDR3 is made up of 15 amino acids. In its sample, this clonotype was seen many times. Its antigen is unknown. TCRdb re-analysed the 5' RACE reads in MiXCR, keeping a single row per CDR3 protein. The table includes under 300,000 distinct CDR3 sequences, over 8.5% detected once. Study-level findings and limits: CD4/CD8 balance held among clones contracting day 15 to 85, and later expanders leaned CD4+.

What was sequenced was PBMCs or a T cell subset sorted from them (not recorded which). The clonotype was recovered from a man younger than 35 who had mild COVID-19 (a few samples of this study predate the infection). Cell type and time point are not known. This chain joins TRBV6-6 and TRBJ1-1, with D possibly being TRBD1 (6 bases). The CDR3 loop is CASIITGGGNTEAFF. DNA for the CDR3: TGTGCCAGCATAATCACCGGAGGGGGGAACACTGAAGCTTTCTTT.